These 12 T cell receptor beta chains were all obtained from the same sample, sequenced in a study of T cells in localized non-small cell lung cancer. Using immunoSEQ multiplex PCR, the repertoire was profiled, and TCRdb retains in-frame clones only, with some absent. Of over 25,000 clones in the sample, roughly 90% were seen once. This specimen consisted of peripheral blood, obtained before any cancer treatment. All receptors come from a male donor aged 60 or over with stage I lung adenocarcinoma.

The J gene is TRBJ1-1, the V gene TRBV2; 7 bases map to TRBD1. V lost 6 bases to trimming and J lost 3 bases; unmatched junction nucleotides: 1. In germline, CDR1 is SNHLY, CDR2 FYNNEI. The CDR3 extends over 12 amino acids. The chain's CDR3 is CASRTGYTEAFF. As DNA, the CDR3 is TGTGCCAGCAGGACAGGGTACACTGAAGCTTTCTTT.

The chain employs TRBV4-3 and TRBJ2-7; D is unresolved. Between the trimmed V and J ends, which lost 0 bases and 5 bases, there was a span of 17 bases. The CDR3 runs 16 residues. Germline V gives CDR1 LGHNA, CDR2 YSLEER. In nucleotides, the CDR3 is TGCGCCAGCAGCCAAGATAGCCGGTTCGGGTCCCACGAGCAGTACTTC. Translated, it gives CASSQDSRFGSHEQYF.

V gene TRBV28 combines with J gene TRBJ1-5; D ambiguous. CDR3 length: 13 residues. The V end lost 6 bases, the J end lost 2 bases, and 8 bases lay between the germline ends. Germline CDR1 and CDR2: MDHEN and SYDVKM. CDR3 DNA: TGTGCCAGCAGCCCCCCGGGCAATCAGCCCCAGCATTTT. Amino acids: CASSPPGNQPQHF.

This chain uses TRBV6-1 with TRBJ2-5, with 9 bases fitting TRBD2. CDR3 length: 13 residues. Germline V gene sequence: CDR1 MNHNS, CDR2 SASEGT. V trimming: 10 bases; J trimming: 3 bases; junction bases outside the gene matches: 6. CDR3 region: CAIHLAGEETQYF. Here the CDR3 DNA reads TGTGCCATCCACTTAGCGGGGGAAGAGACCCAGTACTTC.

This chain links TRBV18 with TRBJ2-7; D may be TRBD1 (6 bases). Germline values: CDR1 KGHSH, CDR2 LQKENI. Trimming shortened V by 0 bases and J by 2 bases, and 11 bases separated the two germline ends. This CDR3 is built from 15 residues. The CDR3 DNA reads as TGTGCCAGCTCACCACCCGCGACAGGTACCTACGAGCAGTACTTC. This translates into CASSPPATGTYEQYF.

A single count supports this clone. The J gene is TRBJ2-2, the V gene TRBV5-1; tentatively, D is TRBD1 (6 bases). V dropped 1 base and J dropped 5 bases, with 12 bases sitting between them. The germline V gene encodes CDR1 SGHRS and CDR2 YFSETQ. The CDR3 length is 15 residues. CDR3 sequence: CASSLKNRETGELFF. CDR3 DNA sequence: TGCGCCAGCAGCTTGAAAAACAGGGAGACCGGGGAGCTGTTTTTT.

CDR3 nucleotides: TGTGCCAGCAGTGTAGCTTGGGAGACCCAGTACTTC. It is translated as CASSVAWETQYF. J is TRBJ2-5 and V is TRBV28; D is unclear. The CDR3 extends over 12 amino acids. Germline-derived CDR1 and CDR2 are MDHEN and SYDVKM. Between the trimmed V and J ends, which lost 5 bases and 5 bases, there was a span of 9 bases. The full variable domain, in which reference TRBV28 and TRBJ2-5 provide the parts outside the CDR3, is DVKVTQSSRYLVKRTGEKVFLECVQDMDHENMFWYRQDPGLGLRLIYFSYDVKMKEKGDIPEGYSVSREKKERFSLILESASTNQTSMYLCASSVAWETQYFGPGTRLLVL.

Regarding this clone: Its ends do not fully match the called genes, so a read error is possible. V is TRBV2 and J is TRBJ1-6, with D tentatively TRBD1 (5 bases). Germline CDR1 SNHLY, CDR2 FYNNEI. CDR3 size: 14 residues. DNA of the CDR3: TGTGCCAGCACCTGGGACTCCGATAATTCACCCCTCCACTTT. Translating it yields CASTWDSDNSPLHF.

The CDR3, as DNA: TGTGCCAGCAGTTATACAGGGGGCGGCTCCTACGAGCAGTACTTC. Protein product: CASSYTGGGSYEQYF. V gene TRBV6-5 combines with J gene TRBJ2-7; 9 nucleotides align to TRBD1. From germline, CDR1 is MNHEY and CDR2 SVGAGI. J was trimmed by 0 bases and V by 3 bases; bases with no gene match: 3. This CDR3 comprises 15 residues.

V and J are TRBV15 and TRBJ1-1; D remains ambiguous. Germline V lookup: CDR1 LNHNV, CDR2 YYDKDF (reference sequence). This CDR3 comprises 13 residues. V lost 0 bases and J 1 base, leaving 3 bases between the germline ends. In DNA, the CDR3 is TGTGCCACCAGCAGAGATGAGAACACTGAAGCTTTCTTT. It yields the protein CATSRDENTEAFF.

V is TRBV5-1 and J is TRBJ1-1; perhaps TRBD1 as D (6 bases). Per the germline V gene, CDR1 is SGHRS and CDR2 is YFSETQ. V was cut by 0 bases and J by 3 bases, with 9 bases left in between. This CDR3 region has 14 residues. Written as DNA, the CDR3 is TGCGCCAGCAGCTTGGGGGAGGGGGACACTGAAGCTTTCTTT. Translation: CASSLGEGDTEAFF.

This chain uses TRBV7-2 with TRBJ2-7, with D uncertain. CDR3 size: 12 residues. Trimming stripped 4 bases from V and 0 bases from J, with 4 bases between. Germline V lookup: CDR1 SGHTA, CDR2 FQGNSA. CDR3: CASSSNSYEQYF. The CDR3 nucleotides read TGTGCCAGCAGCTCAAACTCCTACGAGCAGTACTTC.